This section outlines one T cell receptor beta chain sequence together with its context. The RNA, about 0.5 to 1 ug, was put through reverse transcription using random hexamers. TCRdb itself ran the immunoSEQ multiplex PCR reads through MiXCR, one entry per CDR3 protein. The sample lists approximately 220,000 distinct CDR3 sequences, 95% occurring once. This sample stems from a study of CD8 T cells in Susac syndrome. Germline values: CDR1 SGHDT, CDR2 YYEEEE. V was cut by 1 base and J by 8 bases, with 18 bases left in between. The CDR3 runs 15 residues. Sequencing of TCR beta was undertaken in CD8+ and CD4+ T cells derived from blood.

The clonotype comes from a human donor with multiple sclerosis. Source material: CD4+ T cells from PBMCs. The chain joins TRBV5-6 to TRBJ1-2, with D possibly matching TRBD1 (5 bases). The DNA for the CDR3 is TGTGCCAGCAGCTTGCCAGGGAATTCAATCCGGGGCTACACCTTC. Protein: CASSLPGNSIRGYTF.